This T cell receptor beta chain was documented in a study of blood T cell repertoires in COVID-19. Study information: There were acute and convalescent COVID-19 samples, and they came from the United States, Italy and Spain.

Authors' processing steps: By means of reference gene primer amplification, nucleated cell counts were estimated. The assay was immunoSEQ multiplex PCR, and TCRdb's table has in-frame clones only and misses some. V, J and clone size are those of that table, while D and trimming were read from the DNA. Among 150,000 to 200,000 clones, about nine tenths were seen once, and the ten largest hold 2.1%. Germline assignment: CDR1 SGHRS and CDR2 YFSETQ. The CDR3 length is 14 residues. Trimming shortened V by 2 bases and J by 5 bases, and 13 bases separated the two germline ends. This receptor was obtained from a man aged 65-85 years with active or convalescent COVID-19. What was sequenced was peripheral blood. The chain employs TRBV5-1 and TRBJ1-1, with D hard to call. The CDR3 sequence is CASSFDVGGTEAFF. CDR3 nucleotide sequence: TGCGCCAGCAGCTTTGACGTGGGAGGGACTGAAGCTTTCTTT.